This T cell receptor (beta chain) derives from a study of blood T cell repertoires in COVID-19. Background on the study: Nucleic acid was either cDNA or gDNA, and it came from T cells, B-cell-depleted T cells, or PBMCs.

Original data processing: Amplifying reference gene primers gave estimates of nucleated cell counts. The table came from immunoSEQ multiplex PCR; TCRdb's copy has only in-frame clones and leaves some out. That table supplies the V and J calls and clone size; D and trimming were determined from the DNA. Of roughly 350,000 clones in the sample, about 90% are singletons; the top ten hold 8.5% to 12%. V gave up 4 bases and J gave up 3 bases; unmatched junction bases: 6. CDR1 is SEHNR, CDR2 FQNEAQ, per germline (reference sequence). This CDR3 region has 14 residues. The TCR comes from a woman aged 25 to 39 with COVID-19, enrolled during active disease. The specimen was peripheral blood. The genes are TRBV7-9 and TRBJ2-7; 7 bases map to TRBD1. The CDR3 reads CASSYGAGGYEQYF. The DNA for the CDR3 is TGTGCCAGCAGCTACGGAGCAGGGGGCTACGAGCAGTACTTC.